The T cell receptor beta chain under discussion was sequenced for a study of T cells after yellow fever vaccination (dated by TCRdb to 2018 to 2020). Regarding the study in general: The SMART-Seq v4 Ultra Low Input RNA kit was used to prepare libraries from fractions with low cell numbers. To track T-cell clones before and after primary and booster YFV17D yellow fever vaccination, bulk TCR alpha and beta repertoires were sequenced longitudinally. Blood was drawn at multiple timepoints before and after primary and secondary immunization, with bulk PBMC replicates and cell subsets isolated. Two healthy male donors, one aged 18 to 30 and one aged 30 to 40 years, made up the cohort.

Sequencing relied on an Illumina NovaSeq 6000. TCR cDNA was synthesized by 5'RACE template switching, through which a universal primer site and unique molecular identifiers were introduced. Priming for cDNA synthesis came from both the TCR alpha and TCR beta constant segments. Library amplification involved two PCR steps, and the second step added sample barcodes and sequencing adapters. Libraries were sequenced on Illumina HiSeq 2500 (2x100 bp) or NovaSeq (2x150 bp). From the authors' description of their analysis: Reads were demultiplexed and collapsed into UMI consensus sequences with MIGEC, and V(D)J alignment was performed with MiXCR. Vaccine-responding clonotypes were defined with edgeR using replicate PBMC samples, requiring FDR below 0.01 and a log2 fold change above 5 up to day 15. Each bulk clonotype was labeled CD4 or CD8 based on which sequenced repertoire, CD4 or CD8, contained the clonotype at higher abundance. TCRdb reanalyzed the raw reads on its own, using fastp at Q25 for trimming and MiXCR for clone calling, and kept in-frame beta chains. For every CDR3 protein sequence, its rows merge into one entry that carries the most common genes and DNA. These V and J calls are TCRdb output, not the study's own analysis. The sample contains approximately 240,000 distinct CDR3 sequences, 3.6% of them found a single time. 15% to 20% of the sample is held by the ten biggest clonotypes.

This clonotype was seen only a few times. No cognate antigen has been identified for it. Base quality data are lacking; no much larger clone is found one base away. This specimen's treatment or condition label, per the study, means: live attenuated yellow fever vaccine strain. At every blood-draw timepoint, two biological replicates of bulk PBMCs were collected. PBMCs were isolated from peripheral blood using a standard Ficoll-Paque protocol. TriZol was used to extract RNA from bulk PBMCs, from CD4 and CD8 fractions, and from dextramer-positive and dextramer-negative fractions. From a lookup of the germline V gene, CDR1 and CDR2 are ENHRY and SYGVKD. At the junction V is shortened by 11 bases and J by 6 bases; bases outside the gene matches: 13. Its CDR3 holds 15 amino acids, cysteine through phenylalanine. The only DNA kept is the CDR3, 45 bases in frame from the first base. Paper-wide results and their limitations: After the booster, most of the clones that had expanded following primary vaccination were detected again (roughly 97% of CD4 and more than 85% of CD8), which suggests that memory was broadly maintained. Only a couple of donors were included in the study, so the extent to which the findings can be generalized is limited. Compared with the primary T-cell response, the secondary T-cell response was weaker but faster, peaking on day 5 rather than day 15. Computational filtering was required because FACS-sorted repertoires could contain abundant contaminating clonotypes from the bulk population. A small share of clonotypes occurred in both CD4 and CD8 compartments, likely arising from convergent recombination.

This sample comprised PBMCs, obtained 15 days after the yellow fever booster vaccination. The sequence was obtained from a man between 18 and 35 years old who received the YFV17D yellow fever vaccine. This chain joins TRBV10-3 to TRBJ1-1; TRBD1 matches 12 bases in the middle. The DNA sequence follows: TGTGCCGTAAGAGGGGGACAGGGGGCGCGAGCTGAAGCTTTCTTT. This is translated as CAVRGGQGARAEAFF.